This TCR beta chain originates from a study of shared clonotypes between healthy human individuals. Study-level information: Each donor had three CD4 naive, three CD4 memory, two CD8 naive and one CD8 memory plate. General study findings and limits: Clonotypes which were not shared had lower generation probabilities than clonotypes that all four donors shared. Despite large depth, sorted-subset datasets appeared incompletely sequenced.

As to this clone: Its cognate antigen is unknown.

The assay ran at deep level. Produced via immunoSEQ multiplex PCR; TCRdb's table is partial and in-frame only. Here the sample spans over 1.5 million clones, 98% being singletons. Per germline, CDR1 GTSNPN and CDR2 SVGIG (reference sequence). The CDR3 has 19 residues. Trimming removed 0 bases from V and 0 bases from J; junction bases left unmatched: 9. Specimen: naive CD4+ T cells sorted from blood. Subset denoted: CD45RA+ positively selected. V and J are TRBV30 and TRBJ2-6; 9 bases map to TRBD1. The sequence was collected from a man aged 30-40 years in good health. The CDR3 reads CAWSVLRDRALSGANVLTF. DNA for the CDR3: TGTGCCTGGAGTGTACTCCGGGACAGGGCCCTCTCTGGGGCCAACGTCCTGACTTTC.